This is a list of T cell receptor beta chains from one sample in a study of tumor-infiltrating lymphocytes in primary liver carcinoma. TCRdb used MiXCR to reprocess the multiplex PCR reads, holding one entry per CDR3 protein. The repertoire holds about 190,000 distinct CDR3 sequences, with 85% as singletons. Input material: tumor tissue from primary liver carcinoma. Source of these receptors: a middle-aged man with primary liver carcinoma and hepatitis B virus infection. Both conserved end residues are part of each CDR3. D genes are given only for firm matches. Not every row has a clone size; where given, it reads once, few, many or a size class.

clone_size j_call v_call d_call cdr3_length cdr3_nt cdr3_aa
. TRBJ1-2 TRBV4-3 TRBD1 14 TGCGCCAGCGGCTTCCAGGGGGCAGGCAATGGCTACACCTTC CASGFQGAGNGYTF
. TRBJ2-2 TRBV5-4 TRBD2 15 TGTGCCAGTATCTCGACTAGCGCGAACACCGGGGAGCTGTATTTT CASISTSANTGELYF
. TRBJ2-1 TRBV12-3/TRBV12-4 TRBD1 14 TGTGCCAGTTCCGGGACAGGGTTGGTTTATGTGCAGTTCTTC CASSGTGLVYVQFF
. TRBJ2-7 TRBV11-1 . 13 TGTGCCAGCGGTGGGAAGCGATCCTACGAGCAATACTTC CASGGKRSYEQYF
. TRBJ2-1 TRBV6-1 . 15 TGTGCCAGCAGTGAAGGACTAATGGCATTCAATGAGCAGTTCTTC CASSEGLMAFNEQFF
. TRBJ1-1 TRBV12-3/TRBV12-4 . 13 TGTGCCATCACTCCTAACATGAACACTGAAGCTTTCTTT CAITPNMNTEAFF
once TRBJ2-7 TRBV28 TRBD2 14 TGTGCCAGCATTCGGGGGGGACTAGATTACGAGCAGTACTTC CASIRGGLDYEQYF
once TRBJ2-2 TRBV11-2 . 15 TGTGCCAGCAGCAATGTCCGGGGGAGGACCGGGGACCTGTTCTTT CASSNVRGRTGDLFF
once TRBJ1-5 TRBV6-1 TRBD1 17 TGTGCCAGCATATTCACCTTCGGACAGGGAGGCGATCAGCACCAGCAATTT CASIFTFGQGGDQHQQF
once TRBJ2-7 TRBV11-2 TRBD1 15 TGTGCTAGCAGCTTACGATGGACAGGGGAAGACGAGTATTACTTC CASSLRWTGEDEYYF
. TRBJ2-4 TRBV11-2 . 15 TGTGTCAGCACCACTTCGGCAGTAGACATAAACATTCAGTACTTC CVSTTSAVDINIQYF
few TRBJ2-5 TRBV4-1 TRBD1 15 TGCGTCAGCAGCCAAGGTGGACAGGGTTGGGAGACCCAGTACTTT CVSSQGGQGWETQYF
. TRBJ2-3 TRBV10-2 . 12 TGCGCCAGCAGTGTGACCTTTTATATGCAGTACTTT CASSVTFYMQYF
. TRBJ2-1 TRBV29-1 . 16 TGCAGTGTTGGGTACAGAGCGGCATACGCATACAATGAGCAGTTCTTC CSVGYRAAYAYNEQFF
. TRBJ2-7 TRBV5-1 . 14 TGCGCCAGCAGCTTCGACTCTACTTCCTACGAGCACTACTTC CASSFDSTSYEHYF
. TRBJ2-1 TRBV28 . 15 TGTGCCAGCAAACTAATTTCGGGCTCCTACAATGAGCAGTTCTTC CASKLISGSYNEQFF
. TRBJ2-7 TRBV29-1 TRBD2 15 TGCAGTGTCCGGGGGGGGGAAAGGGAAACCTACGAGCAGTACTTC CSVRGGERETYEQYF
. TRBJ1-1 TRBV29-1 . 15 TGCAGCGTTGGTGGAGGATGGTGTATCAACACTGGAGCTTTCTTT CSVGGGWCINTGAFF
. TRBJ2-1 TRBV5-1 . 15 TGCGCCAGCAGTTTGGCAGACTCGCCCTACAATGAGCAGTTCTTC CASSLADSPYNEQFF
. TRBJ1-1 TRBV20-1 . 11 TGCAGTGCTAGGGGGGCCACTGAAGCTTTCTTT CSARGATEAFF
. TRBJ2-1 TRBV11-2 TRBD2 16 TGTACCAGCACAAGTAGCGGGAGCTCAAAGAGCTATGAGCAGTTCTTC CTSTSSGSSKSYEQFF